Shown below are 14 T cell receptor beta chains from a single sample sequenced in a study of CD8 T cells in Susac syndrome. Roughly 0.45 to 1 ug RNA was reverse transcribed with random hexamers. MiXCR was run by TCRdb on the immunoSEQ multiplex PCR reads, yielding one entry per CDR3 protein. The sample records 170,000 or so distinct CDR3 sequences, about 94% being singletons. The sequenced material came from CD4+ T cells from PBMCs. The receptors here all came from a human donor with multiple sclerosis.

The chain employs TRBV5-4 and TRBJ2-3; 14 nucleotides match TRBD2. J gave up 4 bases and V 1 base, and 2 bases lay outside the gene matches. This CDR3 is built from 16 residues. Germline V lookup: CDR1 SGHNT, CDR2 YYREEE (reference sequence). Here the CDR3 reads CASSLMGLAGADTQYF. DNA of the CDR3: TGTGCCAGCAGCTTGATGGGACTAGCGGGAGCAGATACGCAGTATTTT.

This clonotype was counted once. The chain combines TRBV9 with TRBJ2-6, with 7 bases fitting TRBD2. The CDR3 extends over 18 amino acids. In germline, CDR1 is SGDLS, CDR2 YYNGEE. The junction had 14 bases not matched to a gene; V was cut back by 4 bases and J by 4 bases. CDR3 nucleotides: TGTGCCAGCAGCCATGGCCTAGCGGCTTATTACGGGGCCAACGTCCTGACTTTC. Protein product: CASSHGLAAYYGANVLTF.

The rearrangement joins TRBV28 to TRBJ2-7; a possible D gene is TRBD1 (8 bases). This CDR3 contains 12 residues. V lost 10 bases and J lost 3, with 13 bases in between. Germline CDR1 and CDR2: MDHEN and SYDVKM. CDR3: CATTGGGYEQYF. In nucleotides, the CDR3 is TGTGCCACAACAGGGGGGGGCTACGAGCAGTACTTC.

The table lists this clonotype with a count of one. V usage is TRBV30 and J usage is TRBJ2-2; 9 bases map to TRBD2. Per the germline V gene, CDR1 is GTSNPN and CDR2 is SVGIG (reference sequence). CDR3 size: 15 residues. V shed 3 bases, J shed 4 bases, and the junction held 6 bases outside the gene matches. In nucleotides, the CDR3 is TGTGCCTGGAGGATAGCGGGGGTCCCCACCGGGGAGCTGTTTTTT. Translation: CAWRIAGVPTGELFF.

The rearrangement links TRBV6-1 to TRBJ2-1, with 9 nucleotides matching TRBD2. The CDR3 consists of 15 residues. Trimming at V came to 7 bases and at J to 7 bases, leaving 11 bases not matched to a gene. CDR1 is MNHNS, CDR2 SASEGT, per germline. CDR3 loop: CASNDGGTSFNEQFF. CDR3 DNA: TGTGCCAGCAATGATGGGGGGACTAGCTTTAATGAGCAGTTCTTC.

The V and J genes are TRBV4-2 and TRBJ2-4, with TRBD2 identical over 9 bases. The V segment lost 4 bases and the J segment 5 bases; nucleotides outside the gene matches: 6. Germline loops: CDR1 LGHNA, CDR2 YNFKEQ. This CDR3 contains 15 residues. CDR3 coding DNA: TGTGCCAGCAGCCTACCCGGCGGGGGGGAAAACATTCAGTACTTC. Amino acids: CASSLPGGGENIQYF.

The sample holds one count of this clonotype. The chain joins TRBV12-3 or TRBV12-4 to TRBJ2-1; D is possibly TRBD2 (5 bases). The V end was cut by 5 bases, the J end by 4 bases, with 15 bases between. The CDR3 runs 15 residues. CDR3 DNA sequence: TGTGCCAGCAGTCCGGAGGCTACTGGGTACAATGAGCAGTTCTTC. It codes for CASSPEATGYNEQFF.

The rearrangement links TRBV9 to TRBJ2-6, with a weak D call TRBD2 (6 bases). The CDR3 runs to 17 residues. Germline-derived CDR1 and CDR2 are SGDLS and YYNGEE. The germline V and J ends were trimmed by 3 bases and 0 bases, with 13 bases remaining between them. CDR3 coding DNA: TGTGCCAGCAGCGCCATGGGGGGAACCTCTGGGGCCAACGTCCTGACTTTC. Translated, it gives CASSAMGGTSGANVLTF.

CDR3 nucleotide sequence: TGTGCCAGCAGTGCACGGGACAGCCCGAACACCGGGGAGCTGTTTTTT. This sequence encodes CASSARDSPNTGELFF. The chain is built from TRBV25-1 and TRBJ2-2, with 7 nucleotides matching TRBD1. Germline V CDR1 and CDR2: MGHDK, SYGVNS. Trimming removed 4 bases from V and 0 bases from J; junction bases left unmatched: 5. This CDR3 is built from 16 residues.

The chain has TRBV30 and TRBJ2-6; perhaps TRBD1 as D (5 bases). V was clipped by 3 bases and J by 1 base, with 7 bases between them. CDR1 GTSNPN and CDR2 SVGIG come from the germline V gene (reference sequence). The CDR3 has 14 amino acids. The CDR3 sequence is CAWRPGSGANVLTF. CDR3 bases: TGTGCCTGGAGACCAGGGTCTGGGGCCAACGTCCTGACTTTC.

The chain links TRBV27 to TRBJ1-1, with D tentatively TRBD1 (5 bases). V lost 3 bases to trimming and J lost 4 bases, with 18 bases between them. Germline values: CDR1 MNHEY, CDR2 SMNVEV (reference sequence). This CDR3 contains 16 residues. The DNA of the CDR3 is TGTGCCAGCAGTTTGATAGGGAGCGTCGGGGCCACTGAAGCTTTCTTT. Protein: CASSLIGSVGATEAFF.

The V gene is TRBV11-2, the J gene TRBJ2-1; D might be TRBD1 (6 bases). Germline assignment: CDR1 SGHAT and CDR2 FQNNGV. V was trimmed by 6 bases and J by 5 bases, leaving 20 bases between them. This CDR3 spans 16 amino acids. Written as DNA, the CDR3 is TGTGCCAGCAGACCCAATACAGGGCCACTAAACAATGAGCAGTTCTTC. Residues: CASRPNTGPLNNEQFF.

The genes are TRBV20-1 and TRBJ1-1, with D maybe TRBD1 (6 bases). The germline CDR1 and CDR2 sequences are DFQATT and SNEGSKA (reference sequence). V was cut by 5 bases and J by 2 bases, with 15 bases left in between. This CDR3 spans 14 amino acids. This chain's CDR3 is CSARRGGGNTEAFF. As DNA, the CDR3 is TGCAGTGCTCGGAGGGGGGGAGGAAACACTGAAGCTTTCTTT.

The chain carries TRBV27 and TRBJ2-3; TRBD2 matches 14 bases. J was trimmed by 4 bases and V by 6 bases; bases with no gene match: 6. The germline V gene encodes CDR1 MNHEY and CDR2 SMNVEV (reference sequence). The CDR3 spans 16 residues. CDR3 DNA sequence: TGTGCCAGCAGCATGACTAGCGGGAGGGCCGCAGATACGCAGTATTTT. Residues: CASSMTSGRAADTQYF.